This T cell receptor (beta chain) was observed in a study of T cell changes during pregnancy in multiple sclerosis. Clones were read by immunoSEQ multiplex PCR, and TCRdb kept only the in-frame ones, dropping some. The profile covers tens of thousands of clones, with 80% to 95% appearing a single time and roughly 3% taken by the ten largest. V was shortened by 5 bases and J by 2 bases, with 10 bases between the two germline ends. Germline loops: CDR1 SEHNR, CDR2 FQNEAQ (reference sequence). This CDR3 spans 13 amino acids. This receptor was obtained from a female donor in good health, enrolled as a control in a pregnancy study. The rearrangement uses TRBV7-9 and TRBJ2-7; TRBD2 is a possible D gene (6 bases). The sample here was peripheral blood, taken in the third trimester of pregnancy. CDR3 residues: CASSPGTPYEQYF. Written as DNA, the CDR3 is TGTGCCAGCAGCCCCGGGACTCCCTACGAGCAGTACTTC. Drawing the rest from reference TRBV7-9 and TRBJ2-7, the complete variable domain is DTGVSQNPRHKITKRGQNVTFRCDPISEHNRLYWYRQTLGQGPEFLTYFQNEAQLEKSRLLSDRFSAERPKGSFSTLEIQRTEQGDSAMYLCASSPGTPYEQYFGPGTRLTVT.